What follows are 22 T cell receptor beta chains derived from one specimen sequenced in a study of shared clonotypes between healthy human individuals. The protocol was immunoSEQ multiplex PCR, while the TCRdb copy is restricted to in-frame clones and leaves out a portion. Seen here are about 960,000 clones, less than 85% observed once, and the top ten hold over 1.3%. Sequencing was performed on memory CD4+ T cells sorted from blood. Subset noted: CD45RA-negative fraction. The receptors shown here come from a man in his late teens or twenties in good health.

This clone was seen once. The J gene is TRBJ2-1, the V gene TRBV30; D may be TRBD2 (5 bases). CDR3 length equals 12 residues. Looked up from germline, CDR1 is GTSNPN and CDR2 is SVGIG (reference sequence). Trimming took off 2 bases at V and 9 bases at J, with 11 bases between the two ends. This CDR3 reads CAWSPARGEQFF. In DNA, the CDR3 is TGTGCCTGGAGTCCGGCTCGGGGTGAGCAGTTCTTC.

The chain is built from TRBV10-1 and TRBJ2-2; D gene ambiguous. CDR1 WNHNN and CDR2 SYGVQD come from the germline V gene (reference sequence). The CDR3 is 15 residues long. Trimming pared 3 bases from V and 6 bases from J, leaving 14 bases between. CDR3 in amino acids: CASSDFLGRSGELFF. The CDR3 nucleotides read TGCGCCAGCAGTGATTTTTTAGGTCGGTCCGGGGAGCTGTTTTTT.

The J gene is TRBJ1-2, the V gene TRBV2; TRBD1 aligns across 9 bases. J was trimmed by 4 bases and V by 8 bases; bases with no gene match: 8. Germline-derived CDR1 and CDR2 are SNHLY and FYNNEI. The CDR3 is 14 amino acids. The DNA of the CDR3 is TGTGCCAGCGCAATTAGGACAGGGGCCTATGGCTACACCTTC. Protein product: CASAIRTGAYGYTF.

The V call is TRBV18, the J call TRBJ1-1; a weak D match, TRBD1 (5 bases). V lost 2 bases to trimming and J lost 0 bases, with 13 bases between them. Germline CDR1 and CDR2: KGHSH and LQKENI. This CDR3 region has 16 residues. CDR3 sequence reads: CASSPAPGTVNTEAFF. The CDR3 nucleotides are TGTGCCAGCTCACCAGCCCCAGGGACGGTGAACACTGAAGCTTTCTTT. Supplemented by reference TRBV18 and TRBJ1-1, the full variable domain reads NAGVMQNPRHLVRRRGQEARLRCSPMKGHSHVYWYRQLPEEGLKFMVYLQKENIIDESGMPKERFSAEFPKEGPSILRIQQVVRGDSAAYFCASSPAPGTVNTEAFFGQGTRLTVV.

This sequence joins TRBV10-3 and TRBJ2-7; 12 nucleotides align to TRBD2. With 4 bases clipped from V and 0 bases from J, the junction kept 10 bases outside the gene matches. The CDR3 extends over 18 amino acids. Germline V gene data show CDR1 as ENHRY and CDR2 as SYGVKD. CDR3 residues: CAISGSGLAGGSSYEQYF. CDR3 nucleotide sequence: TGTGCCATCAGTGGAAGCGGTCTAGCGGGAGGGAGCTCCTACGAGCAGTACTTC.

CDR3 sequence reads: CASSFWRSSYNEQFF. In nucleotides, the CDR3 is TGTGCCAGCAGTTTTTGGCGGAGCTCCTACAATGAGCAGTTCTTC. The chain recombines TRBV27 with TRBJ2-1; D gene ambiguous. Germline CDR1 reads MNHEY; CDR2 reads SMNVEV (reference sequence). With 3 bases removed from V and 0 bases from J, the gap between germline ends came to 9 bases. The CDR3 is 15 residues long.

The rearrangement uses TRBV6-9 and TRBJ2-7, with 8 nucleotides matching TRBD2. Trimming removed 5 bases from V and 4 bases from J; junction bases left unmatched: 10. CDR1 and CDR2 from the germline V gene are MNHGY and SVAAGI. This CDR3 comprises 15 residues. The CDR3 DNA follows: TGTGCCAGCAGTGCCGGACCGGGACTAGAGTACGAGCAGTACTTC. As protein: CASSAGPGLEYEQYF.

The chain is built from TRBV6-5 and TRBJ2-2, with D perhaps TRBD1 (5 bases). The CDR3 length is 13 residues. Germline CDR1 reads MNHEY; CDR2 reads SVGAGI. Deletions cut 6 bases from V and 6 bases from J, with 11 bases between. DNA for the CDR3: TGTGCCAGCAGACAACAGGCCGCCGGGGAGCTGTTTTTT. As protein: CASRQQAAGELFF.

The rearrangement joins TRBV6-4 to TRBJ1-5; D is unclear. With 0 bases removed from V and 5 bases from J, the gap between germline ends came to 11 bases. Germline V gene lookup returns CDR1 MRHNA and CDR2 SNTAGT. The CDR3 totals 15 residues. CDR3 DNA sequence: TGTGCCAGCAGTGACTCCCCCGGATTACATCAGCCCCAGCATTTT. Protein product: CASSDSPGLHQPQHF.

This clone was seen only once. The chain combines TRBV7-9 with TRBJ2-5, with no clear D. Trimming cost V 5 bases and J 2 bases, with 6 bases left between them. CDR1 is SEHNR, CDR2 FQNEAQ, per germline (reference sequence). CDR3 length: 12 amino acids. The DNA for the CDR3 is TGTGCCAGCAGCCGGATGCAAGAGACCCAGTACTTC. Protein: CASSRMQETQYF.

The rearrangement uses TRBV6-5 and TRBJ2-5; D is possibly TRBD2 (6 bases). V shed 2 bases and J shed 1 base, with 14 bases lying between them. Germline CDR1 and CDR2: MNHEY and SVGAGI. CDR3 length equals 16 residues. CDR3 DNA: TGTGCCAGCAGTTACACGTACGGGAGTCCCCAAGAGACCCAGTACTTC. Encoded protein: CASSYTYGSPQETQYF.

The V call is TRBV29-1, the J call TRBJ2-1; perhaps TRBD2 as D (6 bases). V lost 2 bases to trimming and J lost 0 bases, with 20 bases between them. The CDR3 extends over 18 amino acids. Germline CDR1 and CDR2: SQVTM and ANQGSEA. The CDR3 sequence: CSVEFPPGSGHSYNEQFF. The CDR3 DNA is TGCAGCGTTGAATTTCCCCCGGGTAGCGGCCACTCCTACAATGAGCAGTTCTTC.

The genes are TRBV5-8 and TRBJ1-2; D gene unclear. The ends were cut back, 2 bases at V and 2 bases at J, with 16 bases in the middle. CDR3 length equals 16 residues. Germline CDR1 reads SGHTS; CDR2 reads YDEGEE. CDR3 nucleotide sequence: TGTGCCAGCAGCTTAACCTACGCGGAGAAGAACTATGGCTACACCTTC. The encoded protein is CASSLTYAEKNYGYTF.

This chain links TRBV19 with TRBJ1-1; weak D call: TRBD1 (6 bases). Germline CDR1 and CDR2: LNHDA and SQIVND (reference sequence). The CDR3 has 15 residues. V shed 3 bases and J shed 5 bases, with 16 bases lying between them. Written as DNA, the CDR3 is TGTGCCAGTAGTATCTTGGGGGGCGCGGGTACTGAAGCTTTCTTT. It codes for CASSILGGAGTEAFF.

This chain joins TRBV9 and TRBJ2-7; D tentatively reads TRBD1 or TRBD2 (5 bases each). CDR3 length: 18 amino acids. Trimming stripped 0 bases from V and 0 bases from J, with 19 bases between. Germline CDR1 and CDR2: SGDLS and YYNGEE. CDR3 nucleotide sequence: TGTGCCAGCAGCGTAGAGCCCGACGGGGTAGGGGCCTCCTACGAGCAGTACTTC. The encoded protein is CASSVEPDGVGASYEQYF.

The V gene is TRBV2, the J gene TRBJ2-7; 9 bases line up with TRBD1. This CDR3 contains 15 residues. Germline values: CDR1 SNHLY, CDR2 FYNNEI. The V and J ends lost 4 bases and 2 bases, in that order; junction bases with no gene match: 6. As DNA, the CDR3 is TGTGCCAGCAGTGGCGGACAGGGGTCAACCTACGAGCAGTACTTC. Encoded protein: CASSGGQGSTYEQYF.

This CDR3 reads CATLPGRAPYEQYF. The CDR3 nucleotides are TGTGCCACCCTACCGGGACGGGCCCCCTACGAGCAGTACTTC. This sequence joins TRBV6-5 and TRBJ2-7, with D perhaps assigned TRBD1 or TRBD2 (5 bases each). This CDR3 is built from 14 residues. Germline assignment: CDR1 MNHEY and CDR2 SVGAGI. Trimming pared 10 bases from V and 2 bases from J, leaving 18 bases between.

The chain is built from TRBV2 and TRBJ2-5, with TRBD2 identical over 7 bases. The J segment lost 2 bases and the V segment lost 6 bases, leaving 3 bases of the junction unmatched. The CDR3 consists of 13 residues. Germline-derived CDR1 and CDR2 are SNHLY and FYNNEI. The CDR3 nucleotides are TGTGCCAGCAGAACTAGCGTTCAAGAGACCCAGTACTTC. It is translated as CASRTSVQETQYF.

There are a few counts of this clone. The chain is built from TRBV11-2 and TRBJ2-1; D is unresolved. Germline CDR1 and CDR2: SGHAT and FQNNGV. The CDR3 sequence is 13 residues long. V was trimmed by 5 bases and J by 7 bases, leaving 12 bases between them. CDR3 coding DNA: TGTGCCAGCAGCACCCCTGGCCAGAATGAGCAGTTCTTC. Translated: CASSTPGQNEQFF.

V gene TRBV28 combines with J gene TRBJ1-5; unclear D gene. V shed 3 bases and J shed 1 base, with 7 bases lying between them. Per the germline V gene, CDR1 is MDHEN and CDR2 is SYDVKM. This CDR3 is built from 14 residues. In nucleotides, the CDR3 is TGTGCCAGCAGTTTTCCCTTAAGCAATCAGCCCCAGCATTTT. It codes for CASSFPLSNQPQHF.

The CDR3 DNA follows: TGTGCCAGCAGCGTAGTCCCCGGGGGGCGGACCGGGGAGCTGTTTTTT. It translates to CASSVVPGGRTGELFF. This sequence joins TRBV9 and TRBJ2-2; perhaps TRBD2 as D (7 bases). Per the germline V gene, CDR1 is SGDLS and CDR2 is YYNGEE. The CDR3 has 16 residues. Trimming removed 0 bases at V and 5 bases at J, with 14 bases between.

The V call is TRBV30, the J call TRBJ1-4; TRBD1 aligns across 7 bases. The V gene's germline CDR1 is GTSNPN and CDR2 SVGIG (reference sequence). This CDR3 is 16 amino acids long. J lost 4 bases, V lost 2 bases, and 10 bases had no gene match. In DNA form, the CDR3 reads TGTGCCTGGAGTCCCCTCAGGACAGGACTTAATGAAAAACTGTTTTTT. This encodes CAWSPLRTGLNEKLFF.